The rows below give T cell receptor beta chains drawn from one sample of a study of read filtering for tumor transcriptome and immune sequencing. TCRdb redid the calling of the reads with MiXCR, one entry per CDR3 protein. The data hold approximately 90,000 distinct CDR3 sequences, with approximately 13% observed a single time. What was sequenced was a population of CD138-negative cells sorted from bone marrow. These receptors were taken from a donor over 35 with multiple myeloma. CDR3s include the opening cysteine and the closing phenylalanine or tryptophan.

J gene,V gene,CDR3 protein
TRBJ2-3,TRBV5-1,CASSPGSGSGDTQYF
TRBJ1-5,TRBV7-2,CASSLNTGSNQPQHF
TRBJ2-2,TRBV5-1,CASSLVSGTVSGELFF
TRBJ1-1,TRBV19,CASSGGLNTEAFF
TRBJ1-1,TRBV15,CATSRDQQEAFF
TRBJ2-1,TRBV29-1,CSVDKTSNEQFF
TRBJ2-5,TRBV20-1,CSALQGRGETQYF
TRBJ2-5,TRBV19,CASRQGVTQYF
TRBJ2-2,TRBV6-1,CASSLRGNTGELFF
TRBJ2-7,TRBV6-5,CASRPNGGERDEQYF
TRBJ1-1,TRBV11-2,CASSPNVVEAFF
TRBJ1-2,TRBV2,CASSTTGVRGYTF
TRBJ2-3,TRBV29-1,CSVENFSAAPDTQYF
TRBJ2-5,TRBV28,CASLGGAMGETQYF
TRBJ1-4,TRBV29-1,CSVSGTGVSNEKRFF
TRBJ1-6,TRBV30,CAWSGTGTNNSPLHF
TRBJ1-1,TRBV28,CASRDSLNTEAFF